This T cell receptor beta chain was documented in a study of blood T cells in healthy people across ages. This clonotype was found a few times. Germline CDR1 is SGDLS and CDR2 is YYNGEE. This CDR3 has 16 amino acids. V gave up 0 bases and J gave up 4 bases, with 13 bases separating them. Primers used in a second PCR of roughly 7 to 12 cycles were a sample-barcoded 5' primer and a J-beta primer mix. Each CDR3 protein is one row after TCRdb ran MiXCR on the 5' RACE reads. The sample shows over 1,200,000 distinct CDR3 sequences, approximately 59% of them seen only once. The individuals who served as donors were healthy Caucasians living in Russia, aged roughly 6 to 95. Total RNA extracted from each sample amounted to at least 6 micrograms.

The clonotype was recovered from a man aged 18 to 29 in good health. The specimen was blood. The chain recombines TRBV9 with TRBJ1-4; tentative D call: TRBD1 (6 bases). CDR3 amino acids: CASSVGARTVNEKLFF. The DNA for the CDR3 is TGTGCCAGCAGCGTAGGCGCCCGGACAGTTAATGAAAAACTGTTTTTT.